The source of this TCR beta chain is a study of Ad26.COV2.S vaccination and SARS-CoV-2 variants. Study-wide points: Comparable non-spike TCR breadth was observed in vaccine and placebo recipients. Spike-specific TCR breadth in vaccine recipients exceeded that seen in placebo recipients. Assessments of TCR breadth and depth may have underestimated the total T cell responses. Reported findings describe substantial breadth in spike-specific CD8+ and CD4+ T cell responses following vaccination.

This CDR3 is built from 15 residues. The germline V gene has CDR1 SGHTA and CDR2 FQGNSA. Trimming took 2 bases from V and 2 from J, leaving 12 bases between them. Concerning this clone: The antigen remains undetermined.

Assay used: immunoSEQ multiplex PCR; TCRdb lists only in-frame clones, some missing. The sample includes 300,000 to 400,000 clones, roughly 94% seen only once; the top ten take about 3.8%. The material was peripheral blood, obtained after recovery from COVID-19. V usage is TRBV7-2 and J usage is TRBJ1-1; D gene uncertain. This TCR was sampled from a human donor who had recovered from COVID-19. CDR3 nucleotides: TGTGCCAGCAGCTTACGGGTGGGAGTAAACACTGAAGCTTTCTTT. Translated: CASSLRVGVNTEAFF.